This passage covers 28 T cell receptor beta chains from one sample sequenced in a study of early T cells in non-severe SARS-CoV-2 infection. MiXCR, run by TCRdb on the 5' RACE reads, gives a single entry per CDR3 protein. The data show more than 75,000 distinct CDR3 sequences, about 13% seen once. Sequences were obtained from whole blood. The receptors originated from an adult who was a healthcare worker with PCR-confirmed SARS-CoV-2 infection or an uninfected control (not recorded which).

This clonotype was seen a single time. The junction departs from the called germline gene at one end, perhaps through a read error. V usage is TRBV10-2 and J usage is TRBJ2-3; 12 nucleotides align to TRBD2. The germline V gene encodes CDR1 WSHSY and CDR2 SAAADI. This CDR3 comprises 16 residues. CDR3 residues: CASSRLAGGVTYTQYF. The CDR3 DNA reads TGCGCCAGCAGTCGCCTAGCGGGAGGGGTCACATATACGCAGTATTTT.

This clonotype was seen repeatedly, ten times or more. The rearrangement uses TRBV7-3 and TRBJ1-1, with TRBD1 as a possible D gene (5 bases). Trimming shortened V by 5 bases and J by 3 bases, and 16 bases separated the two germline ends. This CDR3 is built from 15 residues. Germline lookup yields CDR1 SGHTA and CDR2 FQGTGA. CDR3 sequence reads: CASSIKQASHTEAFF. The CDR3 region has the DNA TGTGCCAGCAGCATCAAACAGGCCAGTCACACTGAAGCTTTCTTT.

This clonotype was seen more than once but under ten times. The V call is TRBV7-2, the J call TRBJ1-2; possibly TRBD1 for D (5 bases). Deletions cut 2 bases from V and 4 bases from J, with 11 bases between. CDR1 SGHTA and CDR2 FQGNSA come from the germline V gene. The CDR3 runs 14 residues. CDR3 protein: CASSLQGGSYGYTF. For the CDR3, the DNA is TGTGCCAGCAGCTTACAGGGCGGGAGCTATGGCTACACCTTC.

This clonotype was counted only a few times. The CDR3 DNA reads TGCGCCACCAAGACTAGCGGGAACACAGATACGCAGTATTTT. Translated, it gives CATKTSGNTDTQYF. The V call is TRBV5-1, the J call TRBJ2-3, with TRBD2 identical over 11 bases. The CDR3 sequence is 14 residues long. The ends lost 9 bases at V and 2 bases at J; junction bases unmatched: 5. The germline V gene has CDR1 SGHRS and CDR2 YFSETQ.

The sample holds one count of this clonotype. The gene calls are TRBV11-1 and TRBJ2-3; TRBD1 matches at 8 bases. Looked up from germline, CDR1 is SGHAT and CDR2 is FQDESV (reference sequence). V trimming: 8 bases; J trimming: 5 bases; junction bases outside the gene matches: 6. This CDR3 comprises 13 residues. The CDR3 sequence: CASGQGPLDTQYF. The CDR3, as DNA: TGTGCCAGCGGACAGGGTCCCCTAGATACGCAGTATTTT. Full variable domain (rest looked up from reference TRBV11-1 and TRBJ2-3): EAEVAQSPRYKITEKSQAVAFWCDPISGHATLYWYRQILGQGPELLVQFQDESVVDDSQLPKDRFSAERLKGVDSTLKIQPAELGDSAMYLCASGQGPLDTQYFGPGTRLTVL.

The genes are TRBV10-1 and TRBJ1-1; maybe TRBD1 (5 bases). Trimming removed 5 bases at V and 2 bases at J, with 12 bases between. Germline loops: CDR1 WNHNN, CDR2 SYGVQD (reference sequence). The CDR3 length is 14 residues. The CDR3 loop reads CASSPGPPNTEAFF. In DNA, the CDR3 is TGCGCCAGCAGTCCGGGACCGCCTAACACTGAAGCTTTCTTT.

This clonotype appeared a few times. The rearrangement joins TRBV29-1 to TRBJ1-1; perhaps TRBD1 as D (6 bases). Trimming removed 3 bases from V and 1 base from J, with 9 bases in between. This CDR3 is 13 amino acids long. CDR1 is SQVTM and CDR2 is ANQGSEA in the germline V gene. CDR3 in amino acids: CSVDRGQNTEAFF. CDR3 bases: TGCAGCGTTGACAGGGGACAGAACACTGAAGCTTTCTTT.

DNA of the CDR3: TGTGCCAGCCCTCTCCGCACAGAGACCCAGTACTTC. This sequence encodes CASPLRTETQYF. The J gene is TRBJ2-5, the V gene TRBV11-1; no reliable D call. V shed 8 bases and J shed 4 bases, with 11 bases lying between them. The CDR3 sequence is 12 residues long. Germline V CDR1 and CDR2: SGHAT, FQDESV (reference sequence).

The chain recombines TRBV7-2 with TRBJ2-5; D call uncertain. Per the germline V gene, CDR1 is SGHTA and CDR2 is FQGNSA. The CDR3 totals 13 residues. The ends were cut back, 5 bases at V and 0 bases at J, with 7 bases in the middle. CDR3 protein: CASSRRYQETQYF. CDR3 bases: TGTGCCAGCAGCCGCCGATACCAAGAGACCCAGTACTTC.

The chain employs TRBV5-1 and TRBJ1-5; maybe TRBD1 (5 bases). The CDR3 consists of 13 residues. The V and J ends lost 1 base and 7 bases respectively, with 9 bases between them. Germline CDR1 is SGHRS and CDR2 is YFSETQ. The CDR3 sequence is CASSLTGGQPQHF. The CDR3 nucleotides read TGCGCCAGCAGCTTGACCGGGGGGCAGCCCCAGCATTTT.

This clonotype was seen a few times. The V and J genes are TRBV30 and TRBJ2-3; TRBD2 might be the D (5 bases). The CDR3 has 14 amino acids. Looked up from germline, CDR1 is GTSNPN and CDR2 is SVGIG (reference sequence). This chain's CDR3 is CASSGRHSTDTQYF. The CDR3 coding sequence is TGTGCTTCCAGCGGACGACATAGCACAGATACGCAGTATTTT.

Only a few counts were recorded for this clonotype. The chain carries TRBV30 and TRBJ2-3; possible D gene TRBD2, 6 bases. The CDR3 length is 15 residues. With 0 bases removed from V and 0 bases from J, the gap between germline ends came to 10 bases. Germline CDR1 is GTSNPN and CDR2 is SVGIG (reference sequence). The CDR3 spells CAWSVSGTSTDTQYF. CDR3 in DNA: TGTGCCTGGAGTGTTAGCGGTACTAGCACAGATACGCAGTATTTT.

The sample holds a few counts of this clonotype. J is TRBJ2-7 and V is TRBV12-2; whether TRBD1, the table's D call, matches the DNA was not checked. TRBV12-2 is a pseudogene segment. The CDR3 covers 15 residues. The CDR3, as DNA: TGTGCAAGTCGCCCTAGACAGGGGCTGGACTACGAGCAGTACTTC. It specifies CASRPRQGLDYEQYF.

This clonotype has more than one count but fewer than ten. The chain employs TRBV6-2 or TRBV6-3 and TRBJ2-6; D not resolved. The germline gives CDR1 MNHEY, CDR2 SVGEGT. V gave up 8 bases and J gave up 4 bases, with 18 bases separating them. CDR3 size: 16 residues. CDR3 DNA sequence: TGTGCCAGCTCCAGGTGGGCCACGTCGGGGGCCAACGTCCTGACTTTC. This translates into CASSRWATSGANVLTF.

This clonotype was counted between two and nine times. The rearrangement joins TRBV7-9 to TRBJ2-4; 8 bases line up with TRBD1. Trimming cost V 4 bases and J 1 base; bases outside gene matches: 3. CDR3 length: 15 amino acids. Looked up from germline, CDR1 is SEHNR and CDR2 is FQNEAQ (reference sequence). As DNA, the CDR3 is TGTGCCAGCAGCTCAACAGGGGGGGCCAAAAACATTCAGTACTTC. Translating gives CASSSTGGAKNIQYF.

The sample holds many counts of this clonotype. The chain couples TRBV28 to TRBJ2-7; no clear D. Trimming took off 6 bases at V and 2 bases at J, with 5 bases between the two ends. This CDR3 comprises 11 residues. Germline values: CDR1 MDHEN, CDR2 SYDVKM. CDR3 sequence reads: CASSFAYEQYF. The DNA for the CDR3 is TGTGCCAGCAGCTTCGCCTACGAGCAGTACTTC.

As DNA, the CDR3 is TGCGCCAGCAGCTTGGCCTTACTAGCGGGGGGAGAGCAGTTCTTC. It is translated as CASSLALLAGGEQFF. This sequence joins TRBV5-1 and TRBJ2-1; 12 bases agree with TRBD2. Germline V CDR1 and CDR2: SGHRS, YFSETQ. The V and J ends lost 0 bases and 10 bases, in that order; junction bases with no gene match: 5. This CDR3 is built from 15 residues. Supplemented by reference TRBV5-1 and TRBJ2-1, the full variable domain reads KAGVTQTPRYLIKTRGQQVTLSCSPISGHRSVSWYQQTPGQGLQFLFEYFSETQRNKGNFPGRFSGRQFSNSRSEMNVSTLELGDSALYLCASSLALLAGGEQFFGPGTRLTVL.

The J gene is TRBJ2-3, the V gene TRBV29-1; D is possibly TRBD1 (6 bases). CDR1 is SQVTM and CDR2 is ANQGSEA in the germline V gene. The CDR3 extends over 12 amino acids. V lost 4 bases, J lost 4 bases, and 9 bases lay in between. CDR3 protein: CSVVRGADTQYF. CDR3 DNA: TGCAGCGTTGTCAGGGGAGCAGATACGCAGTATTTT.

The J gene is TRBJ2-1, the V gene TRBV20-1; D perhaps matches TRBD1 (5 bases). Trimming removed 6 bases at V and 3 bases at J, with 12 bases between. The CDR3 is made up of 13 amino acids. Germline lookup yields CDR1 DFQATT and CDR2 SNEGSKA (reference sequence). CDR3 sequence reads: CSATQGYYNEQFF. CDR3 coding DNA: TGCAGTGCGACCCAGGGCTACTACAATGAGCAGTTCTTC.

The chain joins TRBV14 to TRBJ1-1; 9 positions agree with TRBD1. The trim removed 2 bases at V and 1 base at J, leaving 8 bases unmatched. CDR1 and CDR2 from the germline V gene are SGHDN and FVKESK. The CDR3 is 17 amino acids. CDR3 region: CASSQSLGQGANTEAFF. CDR3 coding DNA: TGTGCCAGCAGCCAATCATTGGGACAGGGAGCGAACACTGAAGCTTTCTTT.

This clonotype was seen at least ten times. J is TRBJ2-3 and V is TRBV9; D call uncertain. V was pared by 3 bases and J by 0 bases, with 17 bases between. The V gene's germline CDR1 is SGDLS and CDR2 YYNGEE. The length of the CDR3 is 17 residues. The CDR3 region has the DNA TGTGCCAGCAGCGCCTTCGACGGCCTGAGGAGCACAGATACGCAGTATTTT. This sequence encodes CASSAFDGLRSTDTQYF.

At least ten counts were recorded for this clonotype. This chain connects TRBV5-1 to TRBJ1-1; unclear D gene. V lost 0 bases to trimming and J lost 0 bases, with 9 bases between them. The CDR3 consists of 15 residues. The germline gives CDR1 SGHRS, CDR2 YFSETQ. In nucleotides, the CDR3 is TGCGCCAGCAGCTTGGTAGCAGGCATGAACACTGAAGCTTTCTTT. Encoded protein: CASSLVAGMNTEAFF.

This clonotype occurred a few times. The genes are TRBV5-4 and TRBJ2-7; 9 bases match TRBD1. CDR1 is SGHNT, CDR2 YYREEE, per germline (reference sequence). This CDR3 region has 16 residues. The trim removed 4 bases at V and 3 bases at J, leaving 11 bases unmatched. The CDR3 protein is CASSTGQGSIYYEQYF. In nucleotides, the CDR3 is TGTGCCAGCAGCACCGGACAGGGGTCTATATACTACGAGCAGTACTTC.

This clonotype has a count of ten or more. The chain is built from TRBV20-1 and TRBJ2-3; D is perhaps TRBD1 (6 bases). This CDR3 region has 15 residues. Trimming removed 2 bases from V and 1 base from J, with 13 bases in between. Germline V gives CDR1 DFQATT, CDR2 SNEGSKA (reference sequence). The CDR3, as DNA: TGCAGTGCTAGACTATCAGGGGCTGGCACAGATACGCAGTATTTT. Protein: CSARLSGAGTDTQYF.

The CDR3 reads CASSSLNGLGGIEQFF. The CDR3, as DNA: TGCGCCAGCAGCTCCCTGAACGGTCTAGGGGGGATTGAGCAGTTCTTC. The chain joins TRBV10-2 to TRBJ2-1; D may be TRBD1 or TRBD2 (6 bases each). Germline CDR1 is WSHSY and CDR2 is SAAADI. The CDR3 runs to 16 residues. V lost 6 bases, J lost 9 bases, and 24 bases lay in between.

This clonotype came up many times. The chain combines TRBV5-1 with TRBJ2-6, with a possible D match to TRBD1 (6 bases). The germline V gene encodes CDR1 SGHRS and CDR2 YFSETQ. V lost 3 bases, J lost 2 bases, and 9 bases lay in between. This CDR3 has 15 amino acids. This CDR3 is CASSYRTAGANVLTF. CDR3 nucleotide sequence: TGCGCCAGCAGCTACCGGACAGCTGGGGCCAACGTCCTGACTTTC.

This clonotype was seen more than once but under ten times. J is TRBJ2-7 and V is TRBV20-1; TRBD2 might be the D (5 bases). The CDR3 runs to 12 residues. From germline, CDR1 is DFQATT and CDR2 SNEGSKA (reference sequence). V was trimmed by 4 bases and J by 3 bases, leaving 10 bases between them. CDR3 in amino acids: CSAKERDYEQYF. Written as DNA, the CDR3 is TGCAGTGCTAAGGAGAGGGACTACGAGCAGTACTTC.

The J gene is TRBJ2-7, the V gene TRBV19; D possibly matches TRBD1 or TRBD2 (5 bases each). The CDR3 runs to 13 residues. V was trimmed by 10 bases and J by 2 bases, leaving 15 bases between them. The germline V gene encodes CDR1 LNHDA and CDR2 SQIVND (reference sequence). The CDR3 sequence is CATSSGTTYEQYF. DNA for the CDR3: TGTGCCACCTCTTCCGGGACGACCTACGAGCAGTACTTC.